The clone carrying this T cell receptor beta chain turned up a few times. Its target is unknown. The sample comes from a study of CD8 T cells in ankylosing spondylitis. Study observations and caveats: Disease-linked clones reportedly concentrated significantly in matched ankylosing spondylitis synovial fluid. What seemed typical of ankylosing spondylitis blood was a TCR beta motif built from several highly homologous variants.

TCRdb re-derived calls from the 5' RACE reads in MiXCR, one entry per CDR3 protein. In the table there are some 250,000 distinct CDR3 sequences, less than 10% of which are singletons. Germline trimming cut 9 bases from V and 8 bases from J; bases unmatched to any gene: 14. The germline V gene encodes CDR1 MNHNS and CDR2 SASEGT. The CDR3 loop spans 15 amino acids. The chain carries TRBV6-1 and TRBJ2-1; 9 bases align to TRBD2. The origin of this receptor is a male donor with ankylosing spondylitis or in good health (not recorded which). Input material: blood, either unsorted or a sorted T cell fraction (not recorded which). CDR3 sequence: CASRPGGRAVYEQFF. The CDR3 nucleotides are TGTGCCAGTAGACCCGGCGGGAGGGCCGTGTATGAGCAGTTCTTC.